The 9 T cell receptor beta chains given below trace back to one sample, sequenced in a study of blood T cell repertoires in COVID-19. The table came from immunoSEQ multiplex PCR; TCRdb's copy has only in-frame clones and leaves some out. The repertoire consists of approximately 140,000 clones, with approximately 83% occurring once and the leading ten covering about 9.6%. Sequenced input: peripheral blood. The receptor source for this set is a middle-aged man with active or convalescent COVID-19.

The V gene is TRBV18, the J gene TRBJ2-7; no clear D gene. This CDR3 comprises 14 residues. CDR1 is KGHSH, CDR2 LQKENI, per germline. Trimming pared 5 bases from V and 0 bases from J, leaving 11 bases between. CDR3 residues: CASSYSTSSYEQYF. The CDR3, as DNA: TGTGCCAGCTCATACAGCACGAGCTCCTACGAGCAGTACTTC. Full variable domain (missing parts from reference TRBV18 and TRBJ2-7): NAGVMQNPRHLVRRRGQEARLRCSPMKGHSHVYWYRQLPEEGLKFMVYLQKENIIDESGMPKERFSAEFPKEGPSILRIQQVVRGDSAAYFCASSYSTSSYEQYFGPGTRLTVT.

The rearrangement joins TRBV19 to TRBJ2-7, with a tentative D call TRBD1 (6 bases). CDR1 and CDR2 from the germline V gene are LNHDA and SQIVND (reference sequence). The CDR3 extends over 15 amino acids. V lost 5 bases, J lost 0 bases, and 14 bases lay in between. The CDR3 sequence: CASSFTGTHSYEQYF. The DNA of the CDR3 is TGTGCCAGTAGTTTCACCGGGACACACTCCTACGAGCAGTACTTC.

A word on this clone: Different DNA sequences within this sample yield the same CDR3. The chain employs TRBV6-6 and TRBJ2-7; possibly TRBD2 for D (5 bases). V was cut by 5 bases and J by 1 base, with 6 bases left in between. CDR3 length equals 12 residues. Germline loops: CDR1 MNHNY, CDR2 SVGAGI (reference sequence). In nucleotides, the CDR3 is TGTGCCAGCAGTGGCGGGTCCTACGAGCAGTACTTC. Translation gives CASSGGSYEQYF.

The chain couples TRBV7-2 to TRBJ1-4; 10 nucleotides align to TRBD1. The CDR3 is 16 residues long. With 3 bases clipped from V and 4 bases from J, the junction kept 5 bases outside the gene matches. The germline CDR1 and CDR2 sequences are SGHTA and FQGNSA. The CDR3 DNA reads TGTGCCAGCAGCTTTGGACAGGGGGAGTTTAATGAAAAACTGTTTTTT. It translates to CASSFGQGEFNEKLFF.

The rearrangement links TRBV3-1 (or the pseudogene TRBV3-2) to TRBJ2-3; a possible D gene is TRBD1 (6 bases). Germline CDR1 and CDR2: LGHDT and YNNKEL (reference sequence). V lost 4 bases and J 0 bases, leaving 17 bases between the germline ends. This CDR3 is built from 17 residues. The CDR3 DNA sequence: TGTGCCAGCAGCCCCAGGTTCAGGGGTTTTAGCACAGATACGCAGTATTTT. Protein sequence: CASSPRFRGFSTDTQYF.

There are a few counts of this clone. The gene calls are TRBV19 and TRBJ1-5; D perhaps matches TRBD1 (5 bases). This CDR3 is 17 amino acids long. V was cut by 0 bases and J by 3 bases, with 15 bases left in between. Germline CDR1 LNHDA, CDR2 SQIVND (reference sequence). CDR3 in amino acids: CASSIDRARVDNQPQHF. In DNA, the CDR3 is TGTGCCAGTAGTATAGACCGTGCCAGGGTGGACAATCAGCCCCAGCATTTT.

The chain has TRBV5-1 and TRBJ1-4; perhaps TRBD1 as D (6 bases). The germline gives CDR1 SGHRS, CDR2 YFSETQ. With 4 bases removed from V and 14 bases from J, the gap between germline ends came to 15 bases. The CDR3 has 12 amino acids. The CDR3 DNA reads TGCGCCAGCAGCCGGACAGACGTTCCGCTGTTTTTT. It translates to CASSRTDVPLFF. The entire variable domain, with the rest obtained from reference TRBV5-1 and TRBJ1-4, is as follows: KAGVTQTPRYLIKTRGQQVTLSCSPISGHRSVSWYQQTPGQGLQFLFEYFSETQRNKGNFPGRFSGRQFSNSRSEMNVSTLELGDSALYLCASSRTDVPLFFGSGTQLSVL.

This clone was seen a few times. One end of the junction does not line up with germline, which may come from a read error. This chain connects TRBV27 to TRBJ1-4; TRBD1 is a possible D gene (5 bases). Germline CDR1 and CDR2: MNHEY and SMNVEV (reference sequence). This CDR3 region has 13 residues. The CDR3 loop is CASRWIGHFKTVF. Written as DNA, the CDR3 is TGTGCCAGCAGGTGGATCGGACACTTTAAAACTGTTTTT.

CDR3 in amino acids: CASSLNPGLAIGELFF. The DNA for the CDR3 is TGTGCCAGCAGCTTAAATCCGGGACTAGCCATCGGGGAGCTGTTTTTT. The rearrangement links TRBV7-6 to TRBJ2-2, with 9 bases matching TRBD2. The germline V gene has CDR1 SGHVS and CDR2 FNYEAQ. V shed 2 bases, J shed 7 bases, and the junction held 8 bases outside the gene matches. CDR3 length equals 16 residues. The full variable domain, rest sourced from reference TRBV7-6 and TRBJ2-2, is GAGVSQSPRYKVTKRGQDVALRCDPISGHVSLYWYRQALGQGPEFLTYFNYEAQQDKSGLPNDRFSAERPEGSISTLTIQRTEQRDSAMYRCASSLNPGLAIGELFFGEGSRLTVL.